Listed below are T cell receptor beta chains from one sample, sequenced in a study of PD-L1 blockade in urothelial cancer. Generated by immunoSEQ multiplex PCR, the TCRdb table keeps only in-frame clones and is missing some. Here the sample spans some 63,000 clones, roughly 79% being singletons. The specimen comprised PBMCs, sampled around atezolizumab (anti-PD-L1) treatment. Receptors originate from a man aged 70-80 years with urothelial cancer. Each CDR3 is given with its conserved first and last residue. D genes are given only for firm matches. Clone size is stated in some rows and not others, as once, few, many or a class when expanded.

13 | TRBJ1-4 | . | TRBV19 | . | TGTGCCAGTAACTATGGTGGGGCTGAAAAACTGTTTTTT | CASNYGGAEKLFF
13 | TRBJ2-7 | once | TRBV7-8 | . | TGTGCCAGCAGCTTAGCGCTAGACACACGGGGGTACTTC | CASSLALDTRGYF
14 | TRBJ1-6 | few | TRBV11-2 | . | TGTGCCAGCAGCTCCCGACAGGCCTCTTCACCCCTCCACTTT | CASSSRQASSPLHF
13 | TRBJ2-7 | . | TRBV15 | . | TGTGCCACCAGAGGGCAGGGTAACTACGAGCAGTACTTC | CATRGQGNYEQYF
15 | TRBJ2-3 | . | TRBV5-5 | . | TGTGCCAGCAGCTATAGAGGGAGGAGCACAGATACGCAGTATTTT | CASSYRGRSTDTQYF
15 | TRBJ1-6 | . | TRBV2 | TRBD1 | TGTGCCAGCAGCCTCGAGACAGGGTCTAATTCACCCCTCCACTTT | CASSLETGSNSPLHF
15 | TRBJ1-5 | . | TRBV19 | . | TGTGCCAGTAGTACTAACTGGGAGGGCAATCAGCCCCAGCATTTT | CASSTNWEGNQPQHF
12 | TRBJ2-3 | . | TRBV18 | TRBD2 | TGTGCCAGCTCACCCGGACTAGGCGGTGGGTATTTT | CASSPGLGGGYF
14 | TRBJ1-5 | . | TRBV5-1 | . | TGCGCCAGCAGCTTGGAGGCAGGGATGCAGCCCCAGCATTTT | CASSLEAGMQPQHF
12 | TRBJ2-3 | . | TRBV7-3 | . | TGTGCCAGCAGCCGGGAAGAAGATACGCAGTATTTT | CASSREEDTQYF
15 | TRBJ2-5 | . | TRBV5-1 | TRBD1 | TGCGCCAGCAGCTTGGGACAGGGCGAACAAGAGACCCAGTACTTC | CASSLGQGEQETQYF
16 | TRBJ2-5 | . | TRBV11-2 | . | TGTGCCAGCAGCCCTGCTTCTAGCCTTTTGGGGGAGACCCAGTACTTC | CASSPASSLLGETQYF
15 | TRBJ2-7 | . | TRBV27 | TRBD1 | TGTGCCAGCAGTGCGGGGACAGGGGGTCCCTACGAGCAGTACTTC | CASSAGTGGPYEQYF
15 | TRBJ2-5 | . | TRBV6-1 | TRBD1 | TGTGCCAGCACCTCTGCGGGACAGGGGCAAGAGACCCAGTACTTC | CASTSAGQGQETQYF
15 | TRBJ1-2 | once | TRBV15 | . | TGTGCCACCAGCAGAGTTGGGGGCAGGGCCTATGGCTACACCTTC | CATSRVGGRAYGYTF
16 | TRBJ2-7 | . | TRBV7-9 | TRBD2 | TGTGCCAGCAGCCCGGGACTAGCGGGAGCTGGTTACGAGCAGTACTTC | CASSPGLAGAGYEQYF
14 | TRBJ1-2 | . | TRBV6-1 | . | TGTGCCAGCAGTGAGGTTCAGGCCTCCGGTGGCTACACCTTC | CASSEVQASGGYTF
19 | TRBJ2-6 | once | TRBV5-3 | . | TGTGCCAGAAGCTTTTTGACGGGGTTGGTGGGGTCTGGGGCCAACGTCCTGACTTTC | CARSFLTGLVGSGANVLTF
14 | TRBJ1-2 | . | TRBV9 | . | TGTGCCAGCAGCGTAGAGAGGGTTCCCTATGGCTACACCTTC | CASSVERVPYGYTF
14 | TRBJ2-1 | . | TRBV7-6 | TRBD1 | TGTGCCAGCAGCTTTTGGACAGGGGGCAATGAGCAGTTCTTC | CASSFWTGGNEQFF
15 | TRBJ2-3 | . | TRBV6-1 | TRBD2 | TGTGCCAGCTTAACCGGGACTAGCGGCTCAGATACGCAGTATTTT | CASLTGTSGSDTQYF
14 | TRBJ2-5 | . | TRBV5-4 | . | TGTGCCAGCTCTATGGACATCGCTCAAGAGACCCAGTACTTC | CASSMDIAQETQYF
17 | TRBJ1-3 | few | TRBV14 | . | TGTGCCAGCAGCCCTTACACGGGCCAGAGGGATGGAAACACCATATATTTT | CASSPYTGQRDGNTIYF
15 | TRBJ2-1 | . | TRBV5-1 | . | TGCGCCAGCAGCTTACGGGACACCACCTACAATGAGCAGTTCTTC | CASSLRDTTYNEQFF
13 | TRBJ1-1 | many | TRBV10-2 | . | TGCGCCAGCAGCGGAGTTATGAACACTGAAGCTTTCTTT | CASSGVMNTEAFF
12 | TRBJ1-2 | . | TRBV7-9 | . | TGTGCCAGCAGCTTGGGCCCCGATGGCTACACCTTC | CASSLGPDGYTF
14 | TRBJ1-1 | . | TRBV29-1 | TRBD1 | TGCAGCGTTGGCACAGGGGGAATGATCACTGAAGCTTTCTTT | CSVGTGGMITEAFF
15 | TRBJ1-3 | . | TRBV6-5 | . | TGTGCCAGCAGCCGCCAGGGGAGAACTGGAAACACCATATATTTT | CASSRQGRTGNTIYF
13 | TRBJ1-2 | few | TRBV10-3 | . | TGTGCCATCAGTGAGGCAGGGAACTATGGCTACACCTTC | CAISEAGNYGYTF
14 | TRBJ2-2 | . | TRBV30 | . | TGTGCCTGGAGAACAGGGCTAGCTGCCGGGGAGCTGTTTTTT | CAWRTGLAAGELFF